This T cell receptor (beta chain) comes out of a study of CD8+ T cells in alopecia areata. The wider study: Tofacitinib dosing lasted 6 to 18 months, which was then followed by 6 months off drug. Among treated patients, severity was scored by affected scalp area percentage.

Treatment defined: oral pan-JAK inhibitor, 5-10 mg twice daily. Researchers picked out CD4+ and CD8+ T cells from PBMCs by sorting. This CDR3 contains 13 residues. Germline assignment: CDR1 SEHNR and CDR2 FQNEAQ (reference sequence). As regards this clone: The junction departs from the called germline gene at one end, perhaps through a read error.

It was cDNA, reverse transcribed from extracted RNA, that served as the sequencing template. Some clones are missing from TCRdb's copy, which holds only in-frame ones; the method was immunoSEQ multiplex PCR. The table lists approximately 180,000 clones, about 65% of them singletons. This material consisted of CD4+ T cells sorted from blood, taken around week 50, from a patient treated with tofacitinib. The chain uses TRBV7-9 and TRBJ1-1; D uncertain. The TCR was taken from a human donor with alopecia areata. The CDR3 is CASSRAANTEAFF. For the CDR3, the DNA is TGCGCCAGCAGCCGGGCTGCGAACACTGAAGCTTTCTTT.